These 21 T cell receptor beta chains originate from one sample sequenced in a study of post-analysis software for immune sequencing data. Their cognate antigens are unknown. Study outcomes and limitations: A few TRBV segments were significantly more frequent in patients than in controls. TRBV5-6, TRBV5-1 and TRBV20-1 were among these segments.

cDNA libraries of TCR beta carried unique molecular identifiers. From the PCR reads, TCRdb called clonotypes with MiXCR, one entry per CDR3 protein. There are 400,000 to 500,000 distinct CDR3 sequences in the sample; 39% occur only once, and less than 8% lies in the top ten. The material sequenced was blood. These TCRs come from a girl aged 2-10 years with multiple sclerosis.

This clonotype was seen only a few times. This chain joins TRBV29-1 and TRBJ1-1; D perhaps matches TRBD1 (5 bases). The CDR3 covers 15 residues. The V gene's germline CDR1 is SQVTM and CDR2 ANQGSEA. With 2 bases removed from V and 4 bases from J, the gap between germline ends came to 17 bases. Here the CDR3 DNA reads TGCAGCGTTGAACCTCTGGGACTCGGGACCACTGAAGCTTTCTTT. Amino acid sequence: CSVEPLGLGTTEAFF.

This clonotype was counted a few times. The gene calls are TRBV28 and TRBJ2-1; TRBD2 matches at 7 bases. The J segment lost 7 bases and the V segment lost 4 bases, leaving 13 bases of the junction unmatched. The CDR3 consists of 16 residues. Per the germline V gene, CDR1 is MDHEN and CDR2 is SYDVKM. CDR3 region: CASSYILELARNEQFF. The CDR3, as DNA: TGTGCCAGCAGTTACATACTGGAACTAGCGAGGAATGAGCAGTTCTTC. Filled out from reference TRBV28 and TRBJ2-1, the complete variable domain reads DVKVTQSSRYLVKRTGEKVFLECVQDMDHENMFWYRQDPGLGLRLIYFSYDVKMKEKGDIPEGYSVSREKKERFSLILESASTNQTSMYLCASSYILELARNEQFFGPGTRLTVL.

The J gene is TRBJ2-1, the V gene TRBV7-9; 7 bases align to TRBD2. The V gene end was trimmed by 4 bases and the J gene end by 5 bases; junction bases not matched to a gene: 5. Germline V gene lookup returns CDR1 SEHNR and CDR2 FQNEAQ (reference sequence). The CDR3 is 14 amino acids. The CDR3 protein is CASSYRTRNNEQFF. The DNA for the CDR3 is TGTGCCAGCAGCTATCGGACTAGGAACAATGAGCAGTTCTTC.

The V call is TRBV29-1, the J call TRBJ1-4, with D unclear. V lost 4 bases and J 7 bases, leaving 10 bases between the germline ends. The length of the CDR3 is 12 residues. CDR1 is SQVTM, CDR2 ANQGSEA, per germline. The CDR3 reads CSVVREGEKLFF. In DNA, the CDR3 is TGCAGCGTTGTGAGGGAGGGTGAAAAACTGTTTTTT.

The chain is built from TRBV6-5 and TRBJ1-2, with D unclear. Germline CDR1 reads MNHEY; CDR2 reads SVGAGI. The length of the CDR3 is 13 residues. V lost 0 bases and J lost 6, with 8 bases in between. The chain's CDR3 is CASSYSELDGYTF. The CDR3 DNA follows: TGTGCCAGCAGTTACTCGGAATTGGATGGCTACACCTTC.

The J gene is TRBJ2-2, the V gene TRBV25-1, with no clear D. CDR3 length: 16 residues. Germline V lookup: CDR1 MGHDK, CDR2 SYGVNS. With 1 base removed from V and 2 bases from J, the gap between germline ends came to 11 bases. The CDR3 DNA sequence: TGTGCCAGCAGTGAATTGTGGGCCGGCAACACCGGGGAGCTGTTTTTT. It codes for CASSELWAGNTGELFF.

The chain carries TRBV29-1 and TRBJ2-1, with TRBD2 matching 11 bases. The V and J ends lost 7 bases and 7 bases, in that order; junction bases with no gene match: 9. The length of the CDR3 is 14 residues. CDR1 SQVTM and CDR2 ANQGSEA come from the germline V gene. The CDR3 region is CSADLAGGCNEQFF. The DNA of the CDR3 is TGCAGCGCCGATTTAGCGGGGGGGTGTAATGAGCAGTTCTTC.

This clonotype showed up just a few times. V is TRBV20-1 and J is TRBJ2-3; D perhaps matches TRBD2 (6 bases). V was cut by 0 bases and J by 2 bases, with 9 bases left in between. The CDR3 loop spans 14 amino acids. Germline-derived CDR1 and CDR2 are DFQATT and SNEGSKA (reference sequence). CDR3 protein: CSAREAGNTDTQYF. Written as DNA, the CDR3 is TGCAGTGCTAGAGAGGCGGGGAACACAGATACGCAGTATTTT.

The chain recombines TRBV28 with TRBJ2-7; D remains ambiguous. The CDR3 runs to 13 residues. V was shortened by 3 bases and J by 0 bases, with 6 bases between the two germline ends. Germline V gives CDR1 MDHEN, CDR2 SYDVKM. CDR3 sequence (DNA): TGTGCCAGCAGTTTTGTGATCTCCTACGAGCAGTACTTC. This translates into CASSFVISYEQYF.

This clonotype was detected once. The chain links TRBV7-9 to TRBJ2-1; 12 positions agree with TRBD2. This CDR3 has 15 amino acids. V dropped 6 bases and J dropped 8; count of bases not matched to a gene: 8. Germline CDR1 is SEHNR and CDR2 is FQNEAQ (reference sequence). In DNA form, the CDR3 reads TGTGCCAGCAGATCGACTAGCGGGAGTCTCCATGAGCAGTTCTTC. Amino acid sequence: CASRSTSGSLHEQFF.

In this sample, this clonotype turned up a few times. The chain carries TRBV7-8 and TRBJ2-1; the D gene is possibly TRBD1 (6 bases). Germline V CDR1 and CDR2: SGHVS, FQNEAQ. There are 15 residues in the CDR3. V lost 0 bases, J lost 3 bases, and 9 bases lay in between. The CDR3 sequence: CASSLAEGDYNEQFF. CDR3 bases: TGTGCCAGCAGCTTAGCCGAGGGGGACTACAATGAGCAGTTCTTC.

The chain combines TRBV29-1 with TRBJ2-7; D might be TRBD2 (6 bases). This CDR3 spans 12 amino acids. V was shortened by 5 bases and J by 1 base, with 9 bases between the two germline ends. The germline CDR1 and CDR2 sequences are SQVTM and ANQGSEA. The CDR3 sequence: CSVSGLSYEQYF. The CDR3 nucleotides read TGCAGCGTTTCGGGACTTTCCTACGAGCAGTACTTC.

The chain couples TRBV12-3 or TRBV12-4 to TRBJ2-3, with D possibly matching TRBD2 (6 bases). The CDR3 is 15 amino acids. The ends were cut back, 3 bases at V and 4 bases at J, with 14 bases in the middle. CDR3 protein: CASSLGGEGPDTQYF. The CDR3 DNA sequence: TGTGCCAGCAGTTTGGGGGGAGAGGGTCCAGATACGCAGTATTTT.

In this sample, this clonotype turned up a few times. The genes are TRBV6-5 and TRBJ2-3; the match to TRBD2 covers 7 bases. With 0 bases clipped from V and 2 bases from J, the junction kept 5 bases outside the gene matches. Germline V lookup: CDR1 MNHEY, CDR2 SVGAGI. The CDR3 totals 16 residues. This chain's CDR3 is CASSYSASGNTDTQYF. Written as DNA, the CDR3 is TGTGCCAGCAGTTACTCTGCTAGCGGAAACACAGATACGCAGTATTTT.

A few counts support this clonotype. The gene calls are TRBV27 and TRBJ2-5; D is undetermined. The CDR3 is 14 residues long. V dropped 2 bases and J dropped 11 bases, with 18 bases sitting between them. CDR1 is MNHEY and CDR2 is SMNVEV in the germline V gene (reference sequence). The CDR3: CASSLGLTRMEQYF. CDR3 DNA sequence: TGTGCCAGCAGTTTAGGCCTGACACGAATGGAGCAGTACTTC.

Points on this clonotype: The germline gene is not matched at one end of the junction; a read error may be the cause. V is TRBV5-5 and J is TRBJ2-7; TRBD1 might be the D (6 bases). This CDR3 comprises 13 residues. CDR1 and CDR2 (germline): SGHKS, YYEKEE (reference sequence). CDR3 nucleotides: TGTGTCAGCAGCTTGAAAGGGGGAGATGAGCAGTACTTC. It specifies CVSSLKGGDEQYF.

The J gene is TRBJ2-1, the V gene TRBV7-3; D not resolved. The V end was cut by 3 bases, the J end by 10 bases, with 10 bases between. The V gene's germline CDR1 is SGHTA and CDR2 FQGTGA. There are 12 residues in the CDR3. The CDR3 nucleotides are TGTGCCAGCAGCTTTAACAACAGAGAGCAGTTCTTC. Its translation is CASSFNNREQFF.

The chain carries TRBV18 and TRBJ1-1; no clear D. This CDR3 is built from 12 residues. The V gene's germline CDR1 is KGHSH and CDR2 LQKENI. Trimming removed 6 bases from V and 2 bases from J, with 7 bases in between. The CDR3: CASSWSNTEAFF. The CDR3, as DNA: TGTGCCAGCTCGTGGTCCAACACTGAAGCTTTCTTT.

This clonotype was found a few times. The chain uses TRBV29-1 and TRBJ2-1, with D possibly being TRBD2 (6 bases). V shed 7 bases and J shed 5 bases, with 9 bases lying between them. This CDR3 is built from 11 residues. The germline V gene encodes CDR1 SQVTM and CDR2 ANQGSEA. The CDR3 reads CSAGTDNEQFF. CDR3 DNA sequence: TGCAGCGCCGGGACTGACAATGAGCAGTTCTTC.

The CDR3 loop is CASSQDARASGSYNEQFF. The CDR3 coding sequence is TGCGCCAGCAGCCAAGATGCGCGAGCTAGCGGGAGCTACAATGAGCAGTTCTTC. The J gene is TRBJ2-1, the V gene TRBV4-3; 10 bases fit TRBD2. This CDR3 is built from 18 residues. V shed 0 bases, J shed 3 bases, and the junction held 8 bases outside the gene matches. Looked up from germline, CDR1 is LGHNA and CDR2 is YSLEER.

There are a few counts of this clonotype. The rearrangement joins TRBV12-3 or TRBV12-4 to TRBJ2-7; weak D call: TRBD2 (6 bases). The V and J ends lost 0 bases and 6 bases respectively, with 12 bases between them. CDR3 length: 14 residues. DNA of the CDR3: TGTGCCAGCAGTTTAGCGGGGGGACTGGTCGAGCAGTACTTC. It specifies CASSLAGGLVEQYF.